This entry is about one T cell receptor beta chain. Its target is unknown. This specimen comes from a study of T cells after yellow fever vaccination. Study conclusions and caveats: A weaker but faster secondary response was observed, peaking on day 5 versus 15. A minor fraction of clonotypes spanned both CD4 and CD8 compartments. Abundant clonotypes from the bulk population could contaminate FACS-sorted repertoires.

5'RACE template switching added a universal primer site and UMIs to TCR cDNA. TCRdb redid the calling of the 5' RACE reads with MiXCR, one entry per CDR3 protein. The data show 620,000 or so distinct CDR3 sequences, approximately 13% seen once. This CDR3 spans 15 amino acids. Germline CDR1 is SGHTA and CDR2 is FQGNSA. The J segment lost 5 bases and the V segment lost 3 bases, leaving 9 bases of the junction unmatched. The TCR originated in a man between 25 and 39 years old who received the YFV17D yellow fever vaccine. The chain is built from TRBV7-2 and TRBJ2-7; TRBD2 matches 8 bases. The input for sequencing was PBMCs, taken on the day of the yellow fever booster vaccination. DNA of the CDR3: TGTGCCAGCAGCTTCCTTCGCGGGAGGAGGCACGAGCAGTACTTC. It specifies CASSFLRGRRHEQYF.